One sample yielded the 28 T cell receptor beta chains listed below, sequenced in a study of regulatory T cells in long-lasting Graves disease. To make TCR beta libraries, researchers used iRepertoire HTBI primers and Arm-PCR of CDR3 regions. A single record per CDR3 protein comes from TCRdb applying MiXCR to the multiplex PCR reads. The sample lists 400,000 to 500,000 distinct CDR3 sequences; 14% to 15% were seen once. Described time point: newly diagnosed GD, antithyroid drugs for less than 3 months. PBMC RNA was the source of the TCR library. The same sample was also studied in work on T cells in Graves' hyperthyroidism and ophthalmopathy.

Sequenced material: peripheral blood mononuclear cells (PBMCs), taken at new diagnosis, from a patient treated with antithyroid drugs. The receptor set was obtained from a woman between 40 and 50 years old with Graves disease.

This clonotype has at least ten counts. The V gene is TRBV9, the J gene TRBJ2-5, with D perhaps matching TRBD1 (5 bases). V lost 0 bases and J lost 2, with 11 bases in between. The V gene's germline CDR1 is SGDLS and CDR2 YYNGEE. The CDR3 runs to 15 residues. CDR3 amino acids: CASSVAPDRQETQYF. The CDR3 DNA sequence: TGTGCCAGCAGCGTAGCCCCAGACAGACAAGAGACCCAGTACTTC.

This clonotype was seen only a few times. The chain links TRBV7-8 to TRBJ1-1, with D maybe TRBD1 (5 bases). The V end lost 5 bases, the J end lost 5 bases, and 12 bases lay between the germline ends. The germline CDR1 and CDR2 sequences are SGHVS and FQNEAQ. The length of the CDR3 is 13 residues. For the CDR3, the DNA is TGTGCCAGCAGCCAGAGACCAGGGACTGAAGCTTTCTTT. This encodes CASSQRPGTEAFF. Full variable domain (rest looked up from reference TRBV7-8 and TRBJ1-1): GAGVSQSPRYKVAKRGQDVALRCDPISGHVSLFWYQQALGQGPEFLTYFQNEAQLDKSGLPSDRFFAERPEGSVSTLKIQRTQQEDSAVYLCASSQRPGTEAFFGQGTRLTVV.

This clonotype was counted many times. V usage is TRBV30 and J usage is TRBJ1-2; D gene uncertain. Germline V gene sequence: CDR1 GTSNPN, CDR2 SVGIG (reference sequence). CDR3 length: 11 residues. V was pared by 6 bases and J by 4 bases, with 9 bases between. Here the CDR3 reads CACSLSYGYTF. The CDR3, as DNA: TGTGCCTGCAGCCTTAGCTATGGCTACACCTTC.

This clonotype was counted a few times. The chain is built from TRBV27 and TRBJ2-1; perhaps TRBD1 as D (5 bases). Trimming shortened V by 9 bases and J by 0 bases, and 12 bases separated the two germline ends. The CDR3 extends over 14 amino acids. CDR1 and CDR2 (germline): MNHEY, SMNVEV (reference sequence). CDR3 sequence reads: CARLYDSSYNEQFF. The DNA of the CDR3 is TGTGCCAGGTTATACGACAGCTCCTACAATGAGCAGTTCTTC.

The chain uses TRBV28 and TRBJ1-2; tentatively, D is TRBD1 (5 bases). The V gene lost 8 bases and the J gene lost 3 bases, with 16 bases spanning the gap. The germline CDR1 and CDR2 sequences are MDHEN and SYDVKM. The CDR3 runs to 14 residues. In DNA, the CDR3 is TGTGCCAGCCTGTCACCATGGGGGGACTATGGCTACACCTTC. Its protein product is CASLSPWGDYGYTF.

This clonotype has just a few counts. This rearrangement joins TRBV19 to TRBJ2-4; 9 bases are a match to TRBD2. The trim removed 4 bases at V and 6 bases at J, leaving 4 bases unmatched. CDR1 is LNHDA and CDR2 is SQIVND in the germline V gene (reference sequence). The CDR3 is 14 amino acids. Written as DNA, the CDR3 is TGTGCCAGTAGTACGGCGGGAGGGGGAAACATTCAGTACTTC. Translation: CASSTAGGGNIQYF.

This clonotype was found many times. CDR3: CSARTQGLAGGETQYF. The CDR3 region has the DNA TGCAGTGCTAGAACGCAGGGACTAGCGGGAGGAGAGACCCAGTACTTC. V is TRBV20-1 and J is TRBJ2-5, with TRBD2 identical over 15 bases. The V and J ends lost 2 bases and 4 bases, in that order; junction bases with no gene match: 5. This CDR3 region has 16 residues. Germline lookup yields CDR1 DFQATT and CDR2 SNEGSKA (reference sequence).

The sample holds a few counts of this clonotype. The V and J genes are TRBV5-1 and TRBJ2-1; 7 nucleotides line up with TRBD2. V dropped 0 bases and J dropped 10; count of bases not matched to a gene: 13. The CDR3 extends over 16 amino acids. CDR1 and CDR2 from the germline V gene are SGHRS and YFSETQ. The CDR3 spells CASSLALAGAGSEQFF. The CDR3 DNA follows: TGCGCCAGCAGCTTGGCCCTGGCAGGAGCGGGGTCGGAGCAGTTCTTC.

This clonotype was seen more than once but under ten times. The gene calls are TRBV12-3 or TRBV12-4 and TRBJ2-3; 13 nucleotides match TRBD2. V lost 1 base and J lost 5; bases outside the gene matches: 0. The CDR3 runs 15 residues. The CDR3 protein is CASSLGTSGGDTQYF. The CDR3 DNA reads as TGTGCCAGCAGTTTAGGGACTAGCGGGGGAGATACGCAGTATTTT.

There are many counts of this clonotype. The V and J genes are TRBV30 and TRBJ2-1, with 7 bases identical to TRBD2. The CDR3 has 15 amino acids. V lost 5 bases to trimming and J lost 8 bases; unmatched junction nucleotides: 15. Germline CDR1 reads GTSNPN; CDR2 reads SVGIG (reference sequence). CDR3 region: CAWGKGGPNSDEQFF. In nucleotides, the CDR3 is TGTGCCTGGGGGAAGGGAGGGCCAAATTCGGATGAGCAGTTCTTC.

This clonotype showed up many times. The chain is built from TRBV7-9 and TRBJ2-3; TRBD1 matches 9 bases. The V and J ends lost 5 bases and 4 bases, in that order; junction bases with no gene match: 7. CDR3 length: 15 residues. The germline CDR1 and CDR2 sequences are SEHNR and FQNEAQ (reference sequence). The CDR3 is CASSVGDRVPDTQYF. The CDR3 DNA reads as TGTGCCAGCAGCGTCGGGGACAGGGTCCCAGATACGCAGTATTTT.

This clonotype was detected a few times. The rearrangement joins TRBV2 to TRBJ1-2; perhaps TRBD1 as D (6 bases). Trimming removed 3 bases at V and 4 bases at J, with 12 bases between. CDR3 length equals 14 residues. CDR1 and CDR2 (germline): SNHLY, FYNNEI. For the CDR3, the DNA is TGTGCCAGCAGTGATCAGGGGCCCATCTATGGCTACACCTTC. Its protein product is CASSDQGPIYGYTF. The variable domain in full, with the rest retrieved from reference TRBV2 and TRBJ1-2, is EPEVTQTPSHQVTQMGQEVILRCVPISNHLYFYWYRQILGQKVEFLVSFYNNEISEKSEIFDDQFSVERPDGSNFTLKIRSTKLEDSAMYFCASSDQGPIYGYTFGSGTRLTVV.

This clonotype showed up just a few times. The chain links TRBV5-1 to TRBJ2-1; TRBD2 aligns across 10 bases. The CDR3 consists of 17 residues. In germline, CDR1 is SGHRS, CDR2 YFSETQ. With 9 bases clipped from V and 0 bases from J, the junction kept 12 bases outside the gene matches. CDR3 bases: TGCGCCACCTCGAGGGGGTCTAGCGGGGGCTCCTACAATGAGCAGTTCTTC. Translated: CATSRGSSGGSYNEQFF.

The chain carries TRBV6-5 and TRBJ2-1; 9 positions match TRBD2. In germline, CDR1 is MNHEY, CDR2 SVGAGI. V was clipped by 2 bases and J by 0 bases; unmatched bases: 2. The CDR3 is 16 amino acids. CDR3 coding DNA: TGTGCCAGCAGTTACCTAGCGGGACTCTCCTACAATGAGCAGTTCTTC. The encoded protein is CASSYLAGLSYNEQFF.

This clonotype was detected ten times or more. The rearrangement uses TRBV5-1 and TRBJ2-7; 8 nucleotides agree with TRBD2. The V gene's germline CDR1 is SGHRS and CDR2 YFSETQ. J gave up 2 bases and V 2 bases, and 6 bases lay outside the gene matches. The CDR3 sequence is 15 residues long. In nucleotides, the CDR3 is TGCGCCAGCAGCTTACTAGCGGACAGAGCCTACGAGCAGTACTTC. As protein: CASSLLADRAYEQYF.

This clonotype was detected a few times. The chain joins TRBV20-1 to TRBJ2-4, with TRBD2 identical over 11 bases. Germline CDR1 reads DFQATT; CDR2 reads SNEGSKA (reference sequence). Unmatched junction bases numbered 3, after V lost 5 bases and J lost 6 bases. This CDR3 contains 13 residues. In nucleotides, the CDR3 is TGCAGTGCTTACCTAGCGGGAGGAAACATTCAGTACTTC. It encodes CSAYLAGGNIQYF.

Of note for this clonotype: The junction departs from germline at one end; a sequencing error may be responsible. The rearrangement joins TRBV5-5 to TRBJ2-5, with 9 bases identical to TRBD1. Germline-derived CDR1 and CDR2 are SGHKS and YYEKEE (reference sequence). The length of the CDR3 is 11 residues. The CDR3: CAGSFGQGKDF. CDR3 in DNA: TGTGCCGGCAGCTTCGGACAGGGGAAGGACTTC.

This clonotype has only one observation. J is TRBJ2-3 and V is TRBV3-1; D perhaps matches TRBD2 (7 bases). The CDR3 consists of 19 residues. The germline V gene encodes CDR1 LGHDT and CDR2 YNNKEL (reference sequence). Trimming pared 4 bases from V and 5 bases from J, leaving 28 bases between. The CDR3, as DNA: TGTGCCAGCAGCCGGGAGGGCCTCAGGGGCGGTCGCTTAATAGATACGCAGTATTTT. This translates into CASSREGLRGGRLIDTQYF.

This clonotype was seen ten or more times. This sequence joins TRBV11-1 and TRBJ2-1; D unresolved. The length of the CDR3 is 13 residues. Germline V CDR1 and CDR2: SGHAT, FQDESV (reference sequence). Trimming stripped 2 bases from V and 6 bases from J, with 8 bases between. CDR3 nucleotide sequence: TGTGCCAGCAGCTTATTCAGTTTCAATGAGCAGTTCTTC. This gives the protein CASSLFSFNEQFF.

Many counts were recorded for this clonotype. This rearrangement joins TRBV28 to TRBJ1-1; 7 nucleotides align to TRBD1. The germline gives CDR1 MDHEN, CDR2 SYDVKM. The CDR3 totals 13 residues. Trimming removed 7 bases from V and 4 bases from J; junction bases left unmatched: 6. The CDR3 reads CASTASGGTEAFF. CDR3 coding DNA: TGTGCCAGCACCGCCTCAGGGGGCACTGAAGCTTTCTTT.

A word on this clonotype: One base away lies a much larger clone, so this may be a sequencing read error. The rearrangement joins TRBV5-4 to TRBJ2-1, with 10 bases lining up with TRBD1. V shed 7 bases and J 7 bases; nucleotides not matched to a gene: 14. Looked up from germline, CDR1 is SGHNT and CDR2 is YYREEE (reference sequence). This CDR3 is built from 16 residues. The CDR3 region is CASGPSSGQGGNEQFF. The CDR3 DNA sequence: TGTGCCAGCGGCCCTTCGTCCGGACAGGGGGGAAATGAGCAGTTCTTC.

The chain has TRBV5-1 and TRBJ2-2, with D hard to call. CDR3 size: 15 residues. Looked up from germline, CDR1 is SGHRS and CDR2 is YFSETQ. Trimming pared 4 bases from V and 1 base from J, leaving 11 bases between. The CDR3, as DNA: TGCGCCAGCAGCAACTCCTGGGGGAACACCGGGGAGCTGTTTTTT. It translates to CASSNSWGNTGELFF.

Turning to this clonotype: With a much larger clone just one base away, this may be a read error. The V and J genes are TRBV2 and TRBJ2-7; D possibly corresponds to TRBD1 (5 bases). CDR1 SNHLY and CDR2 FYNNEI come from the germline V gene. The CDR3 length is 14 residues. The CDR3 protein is CASRLRGSSYEQHF. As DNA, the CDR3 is TGTGCCAGCAGACTTAGGGGAAGCTCCTACGAGCAGCACTTC.

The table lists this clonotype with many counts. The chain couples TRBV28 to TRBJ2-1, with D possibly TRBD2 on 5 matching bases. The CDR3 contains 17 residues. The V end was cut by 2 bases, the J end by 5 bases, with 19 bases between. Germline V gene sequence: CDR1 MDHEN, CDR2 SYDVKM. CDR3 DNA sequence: TGTGCCAGCAGTTTACCAGGAGGACTCTCATCTGACAATGAGCAGTTCTTC. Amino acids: CASSLPGGLSSDNEQFF.

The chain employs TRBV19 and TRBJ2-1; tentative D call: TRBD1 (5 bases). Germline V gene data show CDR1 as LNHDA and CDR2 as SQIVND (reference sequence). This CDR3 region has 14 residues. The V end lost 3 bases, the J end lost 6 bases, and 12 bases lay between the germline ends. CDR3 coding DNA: TGTGCCAGTAGTATGAGGACAACAAGCAATGAGCAGTTCTTC. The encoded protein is CASSMRTTSNEQFF.

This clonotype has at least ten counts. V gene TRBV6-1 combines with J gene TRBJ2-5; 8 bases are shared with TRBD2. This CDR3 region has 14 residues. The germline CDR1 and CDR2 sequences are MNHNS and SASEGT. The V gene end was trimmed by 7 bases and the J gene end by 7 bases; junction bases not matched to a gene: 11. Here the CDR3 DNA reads TGTGCCAGCACATCGGGAGGGCCGGGCGGGACCCAGTACTTC. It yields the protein CASTSGGPGGTQYF.

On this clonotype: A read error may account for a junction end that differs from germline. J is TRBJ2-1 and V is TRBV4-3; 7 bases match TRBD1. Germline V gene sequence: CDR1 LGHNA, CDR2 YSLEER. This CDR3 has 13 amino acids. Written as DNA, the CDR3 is TGCGCCAGCAGCCAGGAATCTGACAGGGTACTACTCTTC. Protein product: CASSQESDRVLLF.

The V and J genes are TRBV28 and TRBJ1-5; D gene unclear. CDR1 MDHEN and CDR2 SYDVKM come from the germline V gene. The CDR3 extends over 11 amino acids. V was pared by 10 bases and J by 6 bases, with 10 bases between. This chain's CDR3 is CATTAGQPQHF. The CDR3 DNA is TGTGCCACCACAGCGGGTCAGCCCCAGCATTTT.